Shown below are 18 T cell receptor beta chains from a single sample sequenced in a study of T cell responses to AZD1222 COVID-19 vaccine. Clones were read by immunoSEQ multiplex PCR, and TCRdb kept only the in-frame ones, dropping some. The sample records about 170,000 clones, roughly 92% being singletons. Sequenced here: peripheral blood, sampled on day 0 of AZD1222 vaccination. All receptors come from an adult in good health.

The V and J genes are TRBV29-1 and TRBJ2-7, with TRBD1 matching over 8 bases. The CDR3 contains 12 residues. The germline gives CDR1 SQVTM, CDR2 ANQGSEA. The J segment lost 5 bases and the V segment lost 4 bases, leaving 4 bases of the junction unmatched. This chain's CDR3 is CSVVGQGNEQYF. CDR3 DNA: TGCAGCGTTGTCGGACAGGGCAACGAGCAGTACTTC.

A single count supports this clone. The chain employs TRBV7-2 and TRBJ1-6; possible D gene TRBD1, 5 bases. The CDR3 totals 14 residues. Trimming took 0 bases from V and 11 from J, leaving 11 bases between them. Germline V gene lookup returns CDR1 SGHTA and CDR2 FQGNSA. The CDR3 reads CASSLAGTETPLHF. The CDR3 bases are TGTGCCAGCAGCTTAGCAGGGACGGAGACACCCCTCCACTTT.

The chain couples TRBV5-5 to TRBJ1-2; 7 bases agree with TRBD1. The CDR3 totals 14 residues. The V gene end was trimmed by 4 bases and the J gene end by 7 bases; junction bases not matched to a gene: 10. CDR1 SGHKS and CDR2 YYEKEE come from the germline V gene (reference sequence). Here the CDR3 DNA reads TGTGCCAGCAGCCTGCGGGGACAGTTTAGTGGCTACACCTTC. Encoded protein: CASSLRGQFSGYTF.

The chain recombines TRBV28 with TRBJ1-1; D is unclear. The germline V and J ends were trimmed by 6 bases and 3 bases, with 17 bases remaining between them. Germline CDR1 MDHEN, CDR2 SYDVKM. The CDR3 sequence is 15 residues long. The CDR3 coding sequence is TGTGCCAGCAGCAGGCACTGGGATTCCGACACTGAAGCTTTCTTT. Its translation is CASSRHWDSDTEAFF. Combining the CDR3 with reference TRBV28 and TRBJ1-1 gives the whole variable domain DVKVTQSSRYLVKRTGEKVFLECVQDMDHENMFWYRQDPGLGLRLIYFSYDVKMKEKGDIPEGYSVSREKKERFSLILESASTNQTSMYLCASSRHWDSDTEAFFGQGTRLTVV.

The chain recombines TRBV27 with TRBJ2-7; D uncertain. The CDR3 runs to 14 residues. Trimming shortened V by 8 bases and J by 1 base, and 15 bases separated the two germline ends. Germline CDR1 and CDR2: MNHEY and SMNVEV (reference sequence). The CDR3 bases are TGTGCCAGCGCACGGATCGGTCCTTCCTACGAGCAGTACTTC. This codes for CASARIGPSYEQYF.

The chain carries TRBV9 and TRBJ1-3; D is uncertain. CDR3 length: 16 amino acids. Germline V gene sequence: CDR1 SGDLS, CDR2 YYNGEE. The V end lost 3 bases, the J end lost 0 bases, and 13 bases lay between the germline ends. The CDR3 loop is CASSGGRPSSGNTIYF. DNA of the CDR3: TGTGCCAGCAGCGGTGGGCGCCCGAGCTCTGGAAACACCATATATTTT.

The genes are TRBV5-1 and TRBJ2-2; perhaps TRBD1 as D (5 bases). The CDR3 has 15 residues. The V end lost 4 bases, the J end lost 1 base, and 11 bases lay between the germline ends. The germline V gene encodes CDR1 SGHRS and CDR2 YFSETQ. The CDR3 region has the DNA TGCGCCAGCAGCCCTGTTCAGGGGAACACCGGGGAGCTGTTTTTT. Protein product: CASSPVQGNTGELFF.

A note on this clone: One junction end does not reproduce the germline sequence, and a read error may be involved. V is TRBV7-7 and J is TRBJ2-7; D is perhaps TRBD1 or TRBD2 (5 bases each). The CDR3 has 14 amino acids. Germline V gene sequence: CDR1 SSHAT, CDR2 FNYEAQ (reference sequence). The CDR3 here is CASSLGVAGGEQYF. The DNA for the CDR3 is TGTGCTAGCAGCTTAGGGGTGGCCGGAGGCGAGCAGTACTTC.

The rearrangement links TRBV7-2 to TRBJ2-2; maybe TRBD2 (6 bases). Germline loops: CDR1 SGHTA, CDR2 FQGNSA. CDR3 length equals 15 residues. V lost 5 bases to trimming and J lost 0 bases, with 10 bases between them. The CDR3 here is CASSAGTANTGELFF. The CDR3 nucleotides read TGTGCCAGCAGCGCCGGGACTGCGAACACCGGGGAGCTGTTTTTT.

The chain uses TRBV9 and TRBJ2-2; 7 positions match TRBD1. The V gene end was trimmed by 0 bases and the J gene end by 4 bases; junction bases not matched to a gene: 9. The CDR3 contains 17 residues. Germline values: CDR1 SGDLS, CDR2 YYNGEE. CDR3: CASSVVRGSGGTGELFF. CDR3 coding DNA: TGTGCCAGCAGCGTAGTACGTGGTTCAGGGGGCACCGGGGAGCTGTTTTTT.

This CDR3 is CASSPRGGGFGETQYF. Here the CDR3 DNA reads TGTGCCAGCAGCCCCCGGGGAGGGGGCTTCGGAGAGACCCAGTACTTC. The rearrangement uses TRBV5-5 and TRBJ2-5, with D perhaps TRBD1 or TRBD2 (7 bases each). The germline V gene encodes CDR1 SGHKS and CDR2 YYEKEE (reference sequence). V dropped 4 bases and J dropped 4 bases, with 20 bases sitting between them. This CDR3 comprises 16 residues.

The rearrangement links TRBV6-6 to TRBJ1-6, with D unresolved. This CDR3 has 12 residues. Germline CDR1 is MNHNY and CDR2 is SVGAGI (reference sequence). V lost 4 bases to trimming and J lost 7 bases, with 5 bases between them. The CDR3 DNA reads as TGTGCCAGCAGTTGGGGAAATTCACCCCTCCACTTT. It is translated as CASSWGNSPLHF.

J is TRBJ1-1 and V is TRBV19, with 8 nucleotides matching TRBD1. Germline assignment: CDR1 LNHDA and CDR2 SQIVND (reference sequence). Trimming cost V 4 bases and J 0 bases; bases outside gene matches: 4. The CDR3 runs 15 residues. The CDR3 spells CASSTRGRMNTEAFF. CDR3 sequence (DNA): TGTGCCAGTAGTACCAGGGGGCGCATGAACACTGAAGCTTTCTTT.

CDR3 coding DNA: TGTGCCAGCAGCGCACATAGCGGGAATGAGCAGTTCTTC. Protein sequence: CASSAHSGNEQFF. This chain links TRBV11-3 with TRBJ2-1; 7 bases are shared with TRBD2. Germline V gene sequence: CDR1 SGHNT, CDR2 YENEEA. The CDR3 contains 13 residues. Losses at the gene ends were 5 bases for V and 7 bases for J; bases not matched to a gene: 5. The variable domain in full, completed from reference TRBV11-3 and TRBJ2-1, reads EAGVVQSPRYKIIEKKQPVAFWCNPISGHNTLYWYLQNLGQGPELLIRYENEEAVDDSQLPKDRFSAERLKGVDSTLKIQPAELGDSAVYLCASSAHSGNEQFFGPGTRLTVL.

The CDR3 nucleotides read TGTGCCAGCAGCCAGCACCGGGACTCTGACCAGCATTTT. This codes for CASSQHRDSDQHF. The chain employs TRBV7-8 and TRBJ1-5; TRBD1 is a possible D gene (5 bases). In germline, CDR1 is SGHVS, CDR2 FQNEAQ. V shed 5 bases and J shed 12 bases, with 17 bases lying between them. The CDR3 consists of 13 residues. The entire variable domain, with the rest obtained from reference TRBV7-8 and TRBJ1-5, is as follows: GAGVSQSPRYKVAKRGQDVALRCDPISGHVSLFWYQQALGQGPEFLTYFQNEAQLDKSGLPSDRFFAERPEGSVSTLKIQRTQQEDSAVYLCASSQHRDSDQHFGDGTRLSIL.

The V call is TRBV6-5, the J call TRBJ1-6; D unclear. V was pared by 2 bases and J by 7 bases, with 15 bases between. CDR3 length equals 16 residues. Germline CDR1 MNHEY, CDR2 SVGAGI. This CDR3 reads CASSYGQASQNSPLHF. The CDR3 DNA reads as TGTGCCAGCAGTTACGGTCAGGCCTCCCAAAATTCACCCCTCCACTTT.

The CDR3 spells CASQNLVSYEQYF. In DNA, the CDR3 is TGTGCCAGTCAAAATCTAGTCTCCTACGAGCAGTACTTC. V usage is TRBV11-2 and J usage is TRBJ2-7; D ambiguous. The CDR3 totals 13 residues. Germline CDR1 reads SGHAT; CDR2 reads FQNNGV. V lost 9 bases and J 0 bases, leaving 12 bases between the germline ends.

J is TRBJ2-1 and V is TRBV19; 12 bases are shared with TRBD2. The V and J ends lost 1 base and 7 bases, in that order; junction bases with no gene match: 8. The CDR3 covers 17 residues. Germline CDR1 and CDR2: LNHDA and SQIVND (reference sequence). The CDR3 spells CASSIVLTSGGGNEQFF. The CDR3, as DNA: TGTGCCAGTAGTATAGTCCTGACTAGCGGGGGCGGAAATGAGCAGTTCTTC. The variable domain in full, with the rest retrieved from reference TRBV19 and TRBJ2-1, is DGGITQSPKYLFRKEGQNVTLSCEQNLNHDAMYWYRQDPGQGLRLIYYSQIVNDFQKGDIAEGYSVSREKKESFPLTVTSAQKNPTAFYLCASSIVLTSGGGNEQFFGPGTRLTVL.